This T cell receptor (beta chain) came from a study of T-cell reconstitution after alpha-beta-depleted transplantation in children. Points from the study as a whole: From surviving recipient T cells and thymic progenitors came the high day-60 TCRbeta diversity observed in some patients. Newly produced T cells mostly accounted for T-cell counts and diversity one year post-transplant. Reported findings indicate that, about two months after transplant, alpha-beta T cells came from several hundred expanded clones, which were derived from non-depleted graft cells.

TCRbeta library construction was performed incorporating unique molecular identifiers. Using its own MiXCR run on the PCR reads, TCRdb lists one record per CDR3 protein. The sample records about 980,000 distinct CDR3 sequences, roughly 31% being singletons. The CDR3 loop spans 13 amino acids. Looked up from germline, CDR1 is KGHSH and CDR2 is LQKENI. The V end lost 8 bases, the J end lost 4 bases, and 14 bases lay between the germline ends. This clonotype was detected ten times or more. The antigen is unknown. V gene TRBV18 combines with J gene TRBJ2-5, with D maybe TRBD2 (5 bases). The source material was PBMCs, mostly from graft donor cells, sampled 360 days after TCRalphabeta/CD19-depleted stem cell transplant. The clonotype was recovered from a boy in the first two years of life who had a stem cell transplant for SCID, so the T cells may come from the graft donor. DNA for the CDR3: TGTGCCAGCAGCCCTCGGGGTGGAGAGACCCAGTACTTC. Protein sequence: CASSPRGGETQYF.